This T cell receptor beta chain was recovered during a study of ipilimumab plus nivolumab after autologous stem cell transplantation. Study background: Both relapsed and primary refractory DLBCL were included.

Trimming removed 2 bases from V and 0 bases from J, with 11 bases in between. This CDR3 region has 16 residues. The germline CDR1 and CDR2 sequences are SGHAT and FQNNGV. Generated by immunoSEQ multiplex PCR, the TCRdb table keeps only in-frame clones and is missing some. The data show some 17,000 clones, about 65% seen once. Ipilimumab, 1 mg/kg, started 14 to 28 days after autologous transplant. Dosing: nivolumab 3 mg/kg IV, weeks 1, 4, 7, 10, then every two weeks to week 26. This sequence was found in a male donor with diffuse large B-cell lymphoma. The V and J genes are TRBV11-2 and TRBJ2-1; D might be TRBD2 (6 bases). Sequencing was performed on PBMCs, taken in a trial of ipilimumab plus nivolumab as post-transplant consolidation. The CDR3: CASSLQGLSSYNEQFF. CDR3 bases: TGTGCCAGCAGCTTACAGGGACTTAGCTCCTACAATGAGCAGTTCTTC.